The clone carrying this T cell receptor (beta chain) was counted only a few times. Its antigen remains unidentified. TCRdb used MiXCR to reprocess the 5' RACE reads, holding one entry per CDR3 protein. The table lists approximately 680,000 distinct CDR3 sequences, about 7% of them singletons. These data are taken from a study of identical twins. Overall study results and limits: Diverse VJ usage suggested most zero-insertion clonotypes were not invariant T cells. Clonotypes of the beta chain that were abundant in cord blood carried fewer insertions (memory repertoires showed none). Cross-sectional statistical analysis was relied on for the conclusions, without the same donors being followed.

The germline V gene encodes CDR1 SGHDT and CDR2 YYEEEE. The CDR3 loop spans 14 amino acids. The V end lost 0 bases, the J end lost 5 bases, and 11 bases lay between the germline ends. The data were also submitted as part of a second study, on yellow fever vaccine responses in identical twins. That work adds: The authors reported partly convergent, partly personalized vaccine responses in identical twins.

The source material was PBMCs. The chain employs TRBV5-6 and TRBJ1-1, with D maybe TRBD1 (6 bases). The TCR originated in a woman between 18 and 30 years old in good health. The CDR3 DNA reads as TGTGCCAGCAGCTTGGGGACAGCCGGAACTGAAGCTTTCTTT. This encodes CASSLGTAGTEAFF.